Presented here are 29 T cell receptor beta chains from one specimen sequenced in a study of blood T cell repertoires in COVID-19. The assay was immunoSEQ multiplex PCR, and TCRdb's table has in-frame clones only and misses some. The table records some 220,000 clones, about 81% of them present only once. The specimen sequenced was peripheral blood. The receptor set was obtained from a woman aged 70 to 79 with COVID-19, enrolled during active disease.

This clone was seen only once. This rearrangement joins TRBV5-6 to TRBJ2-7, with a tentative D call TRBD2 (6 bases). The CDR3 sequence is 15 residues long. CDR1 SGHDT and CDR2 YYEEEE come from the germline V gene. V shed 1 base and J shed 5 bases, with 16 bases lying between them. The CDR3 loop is CASSLYGAGLNEQYF. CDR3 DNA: TGTGCCAGCAGCTTGTACGGAGCGGGTTTAAACGAGCAGTACTTC.

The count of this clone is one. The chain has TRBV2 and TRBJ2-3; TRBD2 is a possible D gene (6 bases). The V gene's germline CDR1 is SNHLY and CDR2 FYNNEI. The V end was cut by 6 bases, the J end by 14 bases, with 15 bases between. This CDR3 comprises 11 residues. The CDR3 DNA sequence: TGTGCCAGCAGGGAGGGACGCGGGACGTATTTT. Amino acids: CASREGRGTYF.

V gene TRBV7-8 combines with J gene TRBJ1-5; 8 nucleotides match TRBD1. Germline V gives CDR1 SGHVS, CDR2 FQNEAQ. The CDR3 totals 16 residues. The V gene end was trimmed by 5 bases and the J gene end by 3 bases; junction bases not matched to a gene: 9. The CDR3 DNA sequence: TGTGCCAGCAGCACCCAAGGGACAGGTCTCAATCAGCCCCAGCATTTT. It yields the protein CASSTQGTGLNQPQHF.

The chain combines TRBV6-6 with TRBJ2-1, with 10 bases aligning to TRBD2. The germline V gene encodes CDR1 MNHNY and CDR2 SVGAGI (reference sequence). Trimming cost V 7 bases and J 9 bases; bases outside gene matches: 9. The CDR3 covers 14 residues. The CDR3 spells CASILAGGFTEQFF. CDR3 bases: TGTGCCAGCATTTTAGCGGGAGGTTTTACTGAGCAGTTCTTC.

CDR3 sequence: CSAAKFYSYEQYF. CDR3 DNA sequence: TGCAGCGCTGCGAAGTTTTACTCCTACGAGCAGTACTTC. The chain has TRBV29-1 and TRBJ2-7; D is unresolved. Trimming removed 7 bases from V and 0 bases from J, with 13 bases in between. Germline-derived CDR1 and CDR2 are SQVTM and ANQGSEA. The CDR3 length is 13 residues.

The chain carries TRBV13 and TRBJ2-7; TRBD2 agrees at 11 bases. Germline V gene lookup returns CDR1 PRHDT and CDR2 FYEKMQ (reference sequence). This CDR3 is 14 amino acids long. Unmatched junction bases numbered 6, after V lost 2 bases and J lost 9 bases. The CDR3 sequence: CASSLSSGRWLQYF. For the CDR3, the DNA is TGTGCCAGCAGCTTATCTAGCGGGAGGTGGTTGCAGTACTTC.

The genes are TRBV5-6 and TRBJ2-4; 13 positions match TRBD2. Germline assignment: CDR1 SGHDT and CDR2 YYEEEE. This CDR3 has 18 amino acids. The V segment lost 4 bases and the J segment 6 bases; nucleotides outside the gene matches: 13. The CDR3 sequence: CASSTDGLAGAPLNIQYF. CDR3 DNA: TGTGCCAGCAGCACGGACGGACTAGCGGGAGCCCCCCTAAACATTCAGTACTTC.

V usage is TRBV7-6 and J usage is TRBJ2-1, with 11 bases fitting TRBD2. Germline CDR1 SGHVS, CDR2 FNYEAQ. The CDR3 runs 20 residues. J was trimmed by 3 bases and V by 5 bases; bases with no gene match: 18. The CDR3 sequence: CASSLLTVVTSGVGYNEQFF. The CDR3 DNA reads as TGTGCCAGCAGCCTTCTAACGGTGGTGACTAGCGGGGTGGGCTACAATGAGCAGTTCTTC.

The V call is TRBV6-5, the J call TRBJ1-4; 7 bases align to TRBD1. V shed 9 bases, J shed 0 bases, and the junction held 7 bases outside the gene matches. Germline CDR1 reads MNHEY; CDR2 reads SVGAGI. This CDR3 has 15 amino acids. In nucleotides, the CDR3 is TGTGCCAGTTTTCGGACAGGAGCAACTAATGAAAAACTGTTTTTT. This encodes CASFRTGATNEKLFF.

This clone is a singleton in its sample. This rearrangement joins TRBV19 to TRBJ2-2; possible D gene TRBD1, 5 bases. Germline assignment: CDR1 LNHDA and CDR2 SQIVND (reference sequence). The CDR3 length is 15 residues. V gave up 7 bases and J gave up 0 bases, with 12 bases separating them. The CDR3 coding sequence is TGTGCCAGTACCCGGATGGACACGAACACCGGGGAGCTGTTTTTT. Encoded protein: CASTRMDTNTGELFF.

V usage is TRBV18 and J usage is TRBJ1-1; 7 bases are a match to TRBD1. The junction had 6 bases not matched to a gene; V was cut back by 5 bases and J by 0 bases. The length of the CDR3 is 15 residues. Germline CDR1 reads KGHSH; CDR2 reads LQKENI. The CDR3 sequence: CASSRGTVLNTEAFF. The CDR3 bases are TGTGCCAGCTCAAGAGGGACAGTCTTGAACACTGAAGCTTTCTTT.

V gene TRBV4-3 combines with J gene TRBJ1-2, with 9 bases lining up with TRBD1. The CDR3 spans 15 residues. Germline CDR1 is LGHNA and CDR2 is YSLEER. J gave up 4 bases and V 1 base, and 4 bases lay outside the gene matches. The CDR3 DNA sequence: TGCGCCAGCAGCCAAGGGACAGGGGACGGCTATGGCTACACCTTC. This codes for CASSQGTGDGYGYTF.

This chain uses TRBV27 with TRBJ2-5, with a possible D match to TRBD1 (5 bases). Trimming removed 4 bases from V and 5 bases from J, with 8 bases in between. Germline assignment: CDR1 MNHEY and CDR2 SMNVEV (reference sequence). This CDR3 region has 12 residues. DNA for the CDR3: TGTGCCAGCAGTTCACCAGGGGAGACCCAGTACTTC. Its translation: CASSSPGETQYF.

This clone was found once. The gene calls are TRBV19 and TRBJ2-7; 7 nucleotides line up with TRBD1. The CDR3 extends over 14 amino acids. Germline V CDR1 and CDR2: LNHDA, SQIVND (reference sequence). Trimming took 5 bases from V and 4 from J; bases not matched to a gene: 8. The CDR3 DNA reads TGTGCCAGTAGTTCGACAGGGAAACCGTACGAGCAGTACTTC. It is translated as CASSSTGKPYEQYF.

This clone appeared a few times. CDR3 nucleotides: TGCGCCAGCAGTCTTAGATCAGGGGGCACTGAAGCTTTCTTT. The encoded protein is CASSLRSGGTEAFF. The V call is TRBV10-1, the J call TRBJ1-1, with 7 bases identical to TRBD1. CDR1 and CDR2 (germline): WNHNN, SYGVQD (reference sequence). The CDR3 loop spans 14 amino acids. Losses at the gene ends were 5 bases for V and 4 bases for J; bases not matched to a gene: 7.

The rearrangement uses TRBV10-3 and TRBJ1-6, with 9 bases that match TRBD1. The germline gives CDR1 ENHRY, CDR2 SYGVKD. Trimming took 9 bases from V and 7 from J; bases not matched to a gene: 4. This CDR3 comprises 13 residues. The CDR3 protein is CAIRDRENSPLHF. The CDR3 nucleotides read TGTGCCATTCGGGACAGGGAGAATTCACCCCTCCACTTT.

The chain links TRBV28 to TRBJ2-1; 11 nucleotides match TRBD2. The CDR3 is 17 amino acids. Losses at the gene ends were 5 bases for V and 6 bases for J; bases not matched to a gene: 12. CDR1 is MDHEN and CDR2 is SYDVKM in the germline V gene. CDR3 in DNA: TGTGCCAGCAGTCCCTCCCCTGGACTAGCGGGCGGCAATGAGCAGTTCTTC. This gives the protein CASSPSPGLAGGNEQFF.

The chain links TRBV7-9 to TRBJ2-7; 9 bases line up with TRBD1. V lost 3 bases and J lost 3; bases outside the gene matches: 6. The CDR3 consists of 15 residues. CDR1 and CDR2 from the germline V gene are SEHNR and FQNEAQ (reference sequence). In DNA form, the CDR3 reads TGTGCCAGCAGCTTTGGACAGGGGCCTCACTACGAGCAGTACTTC. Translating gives CASSFGQGPHYEQYF.

CDR3 amino acids: CASSRRGGGTDTQYF. The DNA for the CDR3 is TGCGCCAGCAGTCGGCGGGGCGGGGGGACAGATACGCAGTATTTT. The chain couples TRBV5-1 to TRBJ2-3; 8 bases match TRBD2. Germline V gene sequence: CDR1 SGHRS, CDR2 YFSETQ. The CDR3 covers 15 residues. After removal of 5 bases from V and 3 bases from J, the junction contained 8 bases not matched to a gene.

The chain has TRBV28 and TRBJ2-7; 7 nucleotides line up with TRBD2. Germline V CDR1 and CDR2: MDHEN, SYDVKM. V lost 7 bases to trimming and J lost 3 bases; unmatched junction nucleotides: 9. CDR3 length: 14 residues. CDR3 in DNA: TGTGCCAGCACCATCCAGGGACTAAACTACGAGCAGTACTTC. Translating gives CASTIQGLNYEQYF.

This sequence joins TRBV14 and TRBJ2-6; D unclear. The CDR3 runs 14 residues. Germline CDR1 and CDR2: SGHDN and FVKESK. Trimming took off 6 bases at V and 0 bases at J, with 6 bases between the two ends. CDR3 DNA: TGTGCCAGCAGTCTACTCTCTGGGGCCAACGTCCTGACTTTC. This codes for CASSLLSGANVLTF.

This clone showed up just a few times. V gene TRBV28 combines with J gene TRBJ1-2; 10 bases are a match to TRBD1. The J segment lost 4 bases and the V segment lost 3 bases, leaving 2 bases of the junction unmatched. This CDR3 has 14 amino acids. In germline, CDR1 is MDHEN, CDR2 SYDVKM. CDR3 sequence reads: CASSFGTGVYGYTF. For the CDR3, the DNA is TGTGCCAGCAGTTTTGGGACAGGGGTCTATGGCTACACCTTC.

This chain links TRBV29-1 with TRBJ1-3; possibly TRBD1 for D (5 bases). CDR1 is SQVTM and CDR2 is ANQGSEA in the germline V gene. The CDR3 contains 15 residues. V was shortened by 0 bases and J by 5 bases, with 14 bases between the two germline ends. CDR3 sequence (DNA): TGCAGCGTTGAAGATCCCAAGGGGTTCAGAAACACCATATATTTT. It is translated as CSVEDPKGFRNTIYF.

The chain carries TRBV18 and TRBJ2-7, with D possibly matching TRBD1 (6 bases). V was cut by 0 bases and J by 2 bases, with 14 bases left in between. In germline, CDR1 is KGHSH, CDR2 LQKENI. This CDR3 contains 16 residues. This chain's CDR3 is CASSPPGNRDPYEQYF. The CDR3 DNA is TGTGCCAGCTCACCACCGGGGAACAGGGACCCCTACGAGCAGTACTTC.

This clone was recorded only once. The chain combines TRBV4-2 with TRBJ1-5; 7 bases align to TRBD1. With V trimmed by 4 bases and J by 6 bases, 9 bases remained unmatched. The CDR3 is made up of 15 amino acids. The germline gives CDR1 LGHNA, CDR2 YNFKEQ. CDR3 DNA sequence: TGTGCCAGCAGCCCCACAGAGGGGGCGGGTCAGCCCCAGCATTTT. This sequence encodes CASSPTEGAGQPQHF.

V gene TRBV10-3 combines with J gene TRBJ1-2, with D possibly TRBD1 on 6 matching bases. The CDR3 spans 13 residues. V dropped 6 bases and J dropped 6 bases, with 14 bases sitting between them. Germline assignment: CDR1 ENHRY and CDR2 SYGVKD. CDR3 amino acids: CAISQDRGDGYTF. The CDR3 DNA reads TGTGCCATCAGCCAGGACAGAGGGGATGGCTACACCTTC.

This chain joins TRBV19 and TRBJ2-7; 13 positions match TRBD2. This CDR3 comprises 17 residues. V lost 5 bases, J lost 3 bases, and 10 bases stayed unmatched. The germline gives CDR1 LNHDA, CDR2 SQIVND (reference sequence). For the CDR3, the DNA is TGTGCCAGTAGTCCAGGACTAGCGGGAGAACGGGACTACGAGCAGTACTTC. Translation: CASSPGLAGERDYEQYF.

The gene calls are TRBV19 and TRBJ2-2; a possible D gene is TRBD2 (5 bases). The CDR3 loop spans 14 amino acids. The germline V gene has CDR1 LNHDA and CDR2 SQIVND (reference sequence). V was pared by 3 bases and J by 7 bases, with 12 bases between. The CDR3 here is CASSMDLFVGELFF. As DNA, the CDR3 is TGTGCCAGTAGTATGGACTTATTTGTCGGGGAGCTGTTTTTT.

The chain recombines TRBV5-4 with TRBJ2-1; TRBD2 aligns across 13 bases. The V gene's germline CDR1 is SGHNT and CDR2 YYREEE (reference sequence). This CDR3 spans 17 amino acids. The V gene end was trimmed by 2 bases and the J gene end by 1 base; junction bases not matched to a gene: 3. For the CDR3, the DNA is TGTGCCAGCAGCTTAGGGACTAGCGGGGCTTCCTACAATGAGCAGTTCTTC. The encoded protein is CASSLGTSGASYNEQFF.